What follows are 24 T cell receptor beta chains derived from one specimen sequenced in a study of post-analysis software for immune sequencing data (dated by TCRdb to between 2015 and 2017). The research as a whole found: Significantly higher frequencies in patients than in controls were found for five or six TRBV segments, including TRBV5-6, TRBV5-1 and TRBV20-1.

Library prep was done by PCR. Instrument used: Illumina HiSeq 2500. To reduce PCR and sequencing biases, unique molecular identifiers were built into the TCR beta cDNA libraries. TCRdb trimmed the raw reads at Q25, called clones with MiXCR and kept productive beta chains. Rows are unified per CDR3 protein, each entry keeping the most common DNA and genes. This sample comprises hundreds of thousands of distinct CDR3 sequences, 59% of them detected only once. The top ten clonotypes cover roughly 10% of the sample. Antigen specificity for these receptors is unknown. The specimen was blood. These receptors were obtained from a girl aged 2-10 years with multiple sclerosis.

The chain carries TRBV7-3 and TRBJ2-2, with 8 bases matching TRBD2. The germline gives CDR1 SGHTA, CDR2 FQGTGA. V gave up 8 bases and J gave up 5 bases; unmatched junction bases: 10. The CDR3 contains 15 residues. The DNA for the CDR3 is TGTGCCAGCGGTTCCGGGACTAGAGTTACCGGGGAGCTGTTTTTT. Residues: CASGSGTRVTGELFF.

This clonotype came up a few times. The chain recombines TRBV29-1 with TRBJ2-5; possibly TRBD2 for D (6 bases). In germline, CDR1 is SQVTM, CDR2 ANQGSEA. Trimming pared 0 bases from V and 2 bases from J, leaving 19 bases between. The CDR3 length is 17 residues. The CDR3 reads CSVEDGLMGGGQETQYF. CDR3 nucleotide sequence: TGCAGCGTTGAAGATGGCTTGATGGGTGGGGGGCAAGAGACCCAGTACTTC.

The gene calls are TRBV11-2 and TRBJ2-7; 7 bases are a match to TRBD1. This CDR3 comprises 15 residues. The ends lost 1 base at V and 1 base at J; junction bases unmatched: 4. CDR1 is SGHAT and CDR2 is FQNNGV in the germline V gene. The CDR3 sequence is CASSLAAQGSYEQYF. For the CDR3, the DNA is TGTGCCAGCAGCTTAGCCGCACAGGGGTCCTACGAGCAGTACTTC.

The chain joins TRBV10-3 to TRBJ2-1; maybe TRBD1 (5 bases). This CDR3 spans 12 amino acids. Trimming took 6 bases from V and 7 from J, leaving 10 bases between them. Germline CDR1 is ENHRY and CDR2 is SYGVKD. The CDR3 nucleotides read TGTGCCATCAGCCACTCAGGGAATGAGCAGTTCTTC. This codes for CAISHSGNEQFF.

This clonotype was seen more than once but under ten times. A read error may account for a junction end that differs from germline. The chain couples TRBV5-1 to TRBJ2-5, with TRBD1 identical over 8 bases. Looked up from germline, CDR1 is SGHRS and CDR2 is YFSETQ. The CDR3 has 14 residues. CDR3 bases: TGTGCCAGCAGCTTCGACAGGGGTGGAGAGACCCAGTACTTC. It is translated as CASSFDRGGETQYF. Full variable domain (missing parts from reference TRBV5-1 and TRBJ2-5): KAGVTQTPRYLIKTRGQQVTLSCSPISGHRSVSWYQQTPGQGLQFLFEYFSETQRNKGNFPGRFSGRQFSNSRSEMNVSTLELGDSALYLCASSFDRGGETQYFGPGTRLLVL.

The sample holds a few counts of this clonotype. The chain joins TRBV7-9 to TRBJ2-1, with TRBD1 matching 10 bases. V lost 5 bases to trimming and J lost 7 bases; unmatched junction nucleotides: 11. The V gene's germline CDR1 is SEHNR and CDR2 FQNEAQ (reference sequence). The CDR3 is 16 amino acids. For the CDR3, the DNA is TGTGCCAGCAGCCCCTCGACAGGGGGCGTCAGGAATGAGCAGTTCTTC. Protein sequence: CASSPSTGGVRNEQFF. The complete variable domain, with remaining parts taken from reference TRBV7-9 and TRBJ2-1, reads DTGVSQNPRHKITKRGQNVTFRCDPISEHNRLYWYRQTLGQGPEFLTYFQNEAQLEKSRLLSDRFSAERPKGSFSTLEIQRTEQGDSAMYLCASSPSTGGVRNEQFFGPGTRLTVL.

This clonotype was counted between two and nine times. CDR3 nucleotides: TGTGCCAGCAGTTGGAGGACAGGATACGAGCAGTACTTC. This codes for CASSWRTGYEQYF. V and J are TRBV27 and TRBJ2-7; 7 nucleotides match TRBD1. Germline V gives CDR1 MNHEY, CDR2 SMNVEV (reference sequence). The V gene end was trimmed by 4 bases and the J gene end by 4 bases; junction bases not matched to a gene: 4. The CDR3 is made up of 13 amino acids.

The CDR3 DNA reads as TGTGCCAGCAGACCCCCCGGGACAGGGGGCTACAATGAGCAGTTCTTC. Translation gives CASRPPGTGGYNEQFF. V gene TRBV7-2 combines with J gene TRBJ2-1; 11 nucleotides agree with TRBD1. The CDR3 runs to 16 residues. CDR1 SGHTA and CDR2 FQGNSA come from the germline V gene. V lost 6 bases, J lost 3 bases, and 7 bases stayed unmatched.

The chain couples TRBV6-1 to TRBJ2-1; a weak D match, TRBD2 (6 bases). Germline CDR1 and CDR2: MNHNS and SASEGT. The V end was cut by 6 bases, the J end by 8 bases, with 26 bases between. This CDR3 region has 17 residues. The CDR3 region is CASSDGTPTIGGDEQFF. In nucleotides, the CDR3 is TGTGCCAGCAGCGACGGGACTCCCACAATCGGCGGGGATGAGCAGTTCTTC.

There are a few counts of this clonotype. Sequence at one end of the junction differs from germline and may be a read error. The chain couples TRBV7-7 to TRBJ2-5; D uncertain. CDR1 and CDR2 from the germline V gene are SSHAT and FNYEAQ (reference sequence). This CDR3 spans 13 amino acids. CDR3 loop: CASSLGEKETQYF. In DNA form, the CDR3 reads TGTGCTAGCAGCTTAGGCGAAAAAGAGACCCAGTACTTC.

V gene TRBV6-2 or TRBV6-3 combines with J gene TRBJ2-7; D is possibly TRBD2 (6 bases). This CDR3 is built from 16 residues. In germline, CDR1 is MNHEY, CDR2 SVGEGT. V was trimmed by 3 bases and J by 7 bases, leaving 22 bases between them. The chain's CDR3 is CASSYSRDWRGNEQYF. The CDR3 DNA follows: TGTGCCAGCAGTTATTCCCGGGACTGGCGAGGCAATGAGCAGTACTTC.

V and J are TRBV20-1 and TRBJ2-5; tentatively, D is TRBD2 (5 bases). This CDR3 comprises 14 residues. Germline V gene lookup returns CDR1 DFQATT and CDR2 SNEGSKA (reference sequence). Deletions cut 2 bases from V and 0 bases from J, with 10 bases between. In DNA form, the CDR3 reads TGCAGTGCTAGACCCGGAGGCTACCAAGAGACCCAGTACTTC. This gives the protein CSARPGGYQETQYF.

DNA for the CDR3: TGTGCCAGCAGTGAATGGCTAGCGGGGTTCACAGATACGCAGTATTTT. Protein product: CASSEWLAGFTDTQYF. The genes are TRBV25-1 and TRBJ2-3; 9 bases are a match to TRBD2. The CDR3 runs to 16 residues. The ends lost 1 base at V and 2 bases at J; junction bases unmatched: 4. The germline CDR1 and CDR2 sequences are MGHDK and SYGVNS.

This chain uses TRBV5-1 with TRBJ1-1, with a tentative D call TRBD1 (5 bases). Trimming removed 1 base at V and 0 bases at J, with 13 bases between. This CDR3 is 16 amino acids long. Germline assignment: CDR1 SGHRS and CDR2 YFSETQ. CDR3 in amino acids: CASSLRGDALNTEAFF. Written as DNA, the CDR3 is TGCGCCAGCAGCTTGCGGGGGGACGCGTTGAACACTGAAGCTTTCTTT.

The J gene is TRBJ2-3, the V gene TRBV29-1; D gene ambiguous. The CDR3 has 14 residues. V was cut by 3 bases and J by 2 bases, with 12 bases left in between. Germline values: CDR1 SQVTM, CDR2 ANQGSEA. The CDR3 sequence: CSVERRQNTDTQYF. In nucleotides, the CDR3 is TGCAGCGTTGAGCGGCGCCAGAACACAGATACGCAGTATTTT.

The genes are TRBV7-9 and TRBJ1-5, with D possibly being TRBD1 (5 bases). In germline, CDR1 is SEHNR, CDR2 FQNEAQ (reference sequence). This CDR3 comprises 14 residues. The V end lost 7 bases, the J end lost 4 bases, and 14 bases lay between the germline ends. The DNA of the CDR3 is TGTGCCAGCACCCCTCGGGGGGGGAATCAGCCCCAGCATTTT. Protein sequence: CASTPRGGNQPQHF.

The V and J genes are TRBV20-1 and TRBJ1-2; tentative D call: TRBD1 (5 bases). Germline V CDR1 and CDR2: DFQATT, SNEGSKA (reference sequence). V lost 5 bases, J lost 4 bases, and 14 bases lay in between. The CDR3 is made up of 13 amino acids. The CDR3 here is CSAGPGTSYGYTF. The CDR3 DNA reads TGCAGTGCTGGGCCGGGGACTAGCTATGGCTACACCTTC.

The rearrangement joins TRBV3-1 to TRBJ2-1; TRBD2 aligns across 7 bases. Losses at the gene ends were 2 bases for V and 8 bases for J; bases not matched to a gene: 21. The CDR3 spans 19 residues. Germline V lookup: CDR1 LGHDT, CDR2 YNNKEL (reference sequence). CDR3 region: CASSQLAGEGSGGWHEQFF. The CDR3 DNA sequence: TGTGCCAGCAGCCAATTGGCGGGGGAGGGAAGCGGTGGATGGCATGAGCAGTTCTTC.

The CDR3 here is CSARLAGGPGEQYF. Written as DNA, the CDR3 is TGCAGTGCTCGACTAGCGGGAGGGCCGGGGGAGCAGTACTTC. This chain links TRBV20-1 with TRBJ2-4; 14 bases are shared with TRBD2. The CDR3 runs to 14 residues. Germline CDR1 reads DFQATT; CDR2 reads SNEGSKA (reference sequence). The trim removed 5 bases at V and 13 bases at J, leaving 10 bases unmatched.

CDR3 in amino acids: CARGTGLASNNEQFF. CDR3 DNA sequence: TGTGCCAGAGGGACCGGACTGGCGTCGAACAATGAGCAGTTCTTC. V is TRBV9 and J is TRBJ2-1; D might be TRBD1 or TRBD2, each matching 5 bases. The CDR3 covers 15 residues. The ends were cut back, 8 bases at V and 5 bases at J, with 20 bases in the middle. Per the germline V gene, CDR1 is SGDLS and CDR2 is YYNGEE.

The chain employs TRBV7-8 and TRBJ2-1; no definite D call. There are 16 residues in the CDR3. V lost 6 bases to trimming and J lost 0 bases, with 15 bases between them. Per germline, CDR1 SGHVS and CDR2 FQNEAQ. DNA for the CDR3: TGTGCCAGCAGATATAACGACATTCGCTCCTACAATGAGCAGTTCTTC. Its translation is CASRYNDIRSYNEQFF. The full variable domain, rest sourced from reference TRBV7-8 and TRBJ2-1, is GAGVSQSPRYKVAKRGQDVALRCDPISGHVSLFWYQQALGQGPEFLTYFQNEAQLDKSGLPSDRFFAERPEGSVSTLKIQRTQQEDSAVYLCASRYNDIRSYNEQFFGPGTRLTVL.

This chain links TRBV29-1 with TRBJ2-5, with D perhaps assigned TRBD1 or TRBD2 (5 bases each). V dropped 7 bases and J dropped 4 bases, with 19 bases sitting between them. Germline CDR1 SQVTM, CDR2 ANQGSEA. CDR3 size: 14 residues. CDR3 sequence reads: CSESTGTMGETQYF. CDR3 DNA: TGCAGCGAAAGTACGGGGACGATGGGAGAGACCCAGTACTTC.

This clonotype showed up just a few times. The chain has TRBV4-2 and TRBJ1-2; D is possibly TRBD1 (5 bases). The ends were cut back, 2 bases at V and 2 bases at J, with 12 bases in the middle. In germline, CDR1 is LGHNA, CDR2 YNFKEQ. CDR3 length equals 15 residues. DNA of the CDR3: TGTGCCAGCAGCCAACTCCCGACAGACAACTATGGCTACACCTTC. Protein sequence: CASSQLPTDNYGYTF.

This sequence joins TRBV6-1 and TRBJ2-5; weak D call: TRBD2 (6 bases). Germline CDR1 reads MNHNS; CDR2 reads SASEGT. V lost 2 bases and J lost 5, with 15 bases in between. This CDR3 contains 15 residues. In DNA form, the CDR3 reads TGTGCCAGCAGTGAAAACCAGCGGGTTACGGAGACCCAGTACTTC. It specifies CASSENQRVTETQYF.